This passage covers 15 T cell receptor beta chains from one sample sequenced in a study of T cell responses to AZD1222 COVID-19 vaccine. Sequencing used immunoSEQ multiplex PCR; TCRdb keeps in-frame clones, though not all of them. The sample lists some 170,000 clones, under 95% occurring once. Here the sequenced sample was peripheral blood, taken on day 0 of MenACWY control vaccination. The receptors derive from an adult in good health.

The chain combines TRBV5-1 with TRBJ2-7, with 7 bases identical to TRBD2. V was clipped by 0 bases and J by 5 bases; unmatched bases: 5. Germline CDR1 is SGHRS and CDR2 is YFSETQ. This CDR3 has 14 amino acids. CDR3 sequence: CASSLGREHDEQYF. In DNA, the CDR3 is TGCGCCAGCAGCTTGGGGCGGGAGCACGACGAGCAGTACTTC.

This clone occurred once. The chain uses TRBV6-5 and TRBJ1-2; D ambiguous. Germline CDR1 and CDR2: MNHEY and SVGAGI. The V and J ends lost 0 bases and 9 bases respectively, with 5 bases between them. The CDR3 has 11 residues. The CDR3 loop reads CASSYSGSYTF. CDR3 in DNA: TGTGCCAGCAGTTACTCAGGGAGCTACACCTTC.

This clone appeared a single time. V is TRBV4-1 and J is TRBJ2-1, with 9 positions matching TRBD2. The germline gives CDR1 MGHRA, CDR2 YSYEKL. The V gene end was trimmed by 2 bases and the J gene end by 2 bases; junction bases not matched to a gene: 16. This CDR3 region has 20 residues. The CDR3 nucleotides read TGCGCCAGCAGCCAACGGGGGAATAGCGGGAGAGTTCGGACCTACAATGAGCAGTTCTTC. Translating gives CASSQRGNSGRVRTYNEQFF.

V gene TRBV9 combines with J gene TRBJ2-7; 7 bases map to TRBD1. The germline CDR1 and CDR2 sequences are SGDLS and YYNGEE. After removal of 2 bases from V and 0 bases from J, the junction contained 2 bases not matched to a gene. This CDR3 contains 14 residues. This chain's CDR3 is CASSVGDSSYEQYF. DNA of the CDR3: TGTGCCAGCAGCGTCGGGGACAGCTCCTACGAGCAGTACTTC.

This chain connects TRBV5-1 to TRBJ2-5; D gene uncertain. The CDR3 extends over 11 amino acids. Germline CDR1 and CDR2: SGHRS and YFSETQ. Trimming took off 4 bases at V and 5 bases at J, with 6 bases between the two ends. The CDR3: CASSQKETQYF. The DNA of the CDR3 is TGCGCCAGCAGCCAAAAGGAGACCCAGTACTTC.

The rearrangement links TRBV5-1 to TRBJ1-1, with unresolved D. V was shortened by 4 bases and J by 1 base, with 14 bases between the two germline ends. The V gene's germline CDR1 is SGHRS and CDR2 YFSETQ. The CDR3 loop spans 15 amino acids. As DNA, the CDR3 is TGCGCCAGCAGCCAGACCCCTGGAGGGAACACTGAAGCTTTCTTT. It codes for CASSQTPGGNTEAFF. The full variable domain, its missing parts supplied by reference TRBV5-1 and TRBJ1-1, is KAGVTQTPRYLIKTRGQQVTLSCSPISGHRSVSWYQQTPGQGLQFLFEYFSETQRNKGNFPGRFSGRQFSNSRSEMNVSTLELGDSALYLCASSQTPGGNTEAFFGQGTRLTVV.

The chain recombines TRBV6-6 with TRBJ1-5, with D uncertain. V lost 7 bases and J lost 11, with 24 bases in between. The CDR3 runs to 15 residues. Germline CDR1 is MNHNY and CDR2 is SVGAGI (reference sequence). CDR3 sequence (DNA): TGTGCCAGCATTCCTGGGGTTGGACTGGGAGAAACCCAGCATTTT. Translation: CASIPGVGLGETQHF.

The chain combines TRBV5-1 with TRBJ1-1; a weak D match, TRBD1 (6 bases). Per the germline V gene, CDR1 is SGHRS and CDR2 is YFSETQ. V shed 10 bases and J shed 0 bases, with 16 bases lying between them. This CDR3 region has 14 residues. In DNA form, the CDR3 reads TGCGCCTCTAAGGGGGGCACCATGAACACTGAAGCTTTCTTT. Its translation: CASKGGTMNTEAFF.

Points on this clone: The germline gene is not matched at one end of the junction; a read error may be the cause. The chain is built from TRBV4-2 and TRBJ2-3, with 7 bases fitting TRBD2. Per the germline V gene, CDR1 is LGHNA and CDR2 is YNFKEQ. CDR3 length: 18 amino acids. The CDR3 reads CAGSQEREVGGPLDTQYF. In DNA, the CDR3 is TGTGCCGGCAGCCAAGAAAGGGAAGTGGGAGGGCCTTTAGATACGCAGTATTTT.

The chain is built from TRBV14 and TRBJ2-7, with TRBD1 matching over 8 bases. The CDR3 runs to 16 residues. The ends lost 2 bases at V and 0 bases at J; junction bases unmatched: 6. Germline V lookup: CDR1 SGHDN, CDR2 FVKESK. The chain's CDR3 is CASSQTGQASSYEQYF. CDR3 bases: TGTGCCAGCAGCCAAACGGGACAGGCCAGCTCCTACGAGCAGTACTTC.

CDR3 sequence (DNA): TGTGCCAGCAGAAGGGAGGGGATCACAGATACGCAGTATTTT. Its protein is CASRREGITDTQYF. The chain recombines TRBV6-6 with TRBJ2-3; 7 nucleotides align to TRBD2. V was clipped by 6 bases and J by 2 bases; unmatched bases: 5. The germline V gene has CDR1 MNHNY and CDR2 SVGAGI (reference sequence). The length of the CDR3 is 14 residues.

DNA of the CDR3: TGTGCCAGTCGGACTAGCGGGAGTCTCACCGGGGAGCTGTTTTTT. The encoded protein is CASRTSGSLTGELFF. The rearrangement uses TRBV19 and TRBJ2-2, with 13 bases lining up with TRBD2. Germline V lookup: CDR1 LNHDA, CDR2 SQIVND (reference sequence). V lost 8 bases, J lost 4 bases, and 4 bases stayed unmatched. The CDR3 is made up of 15 amino acids.

The gene calls are TRBV7-3 and TRBJ2-1; 7 nucleotides align to TRBD2. The CDR3 consists of 12 residues. Germline values: CDR1 SGHTA, CDR2 FQGTGA. The ends lost 5 bases at V and 13 bases at J; junction bases unmatched: 8. The CDR3 DNA reads as TGTGCCAGCAGCCATCAGGGAGGGGTCCAGTTCTTC. This gives the protein CASSHQGGVQFF.

The V call is TRBV14, the J call TRBJ1-2, with D unclear. The V gene's germline CDR1 is SGHDN and CDR2 FVKESK. This CDR3 has 11 amino acids. The ends were cut back, 0 bases at V and 5 bases at J, with 1 base in the middle. The CDR3 sequence is CASSQDYGYTF. The CDR3 DNA follows: TGTGCCAGCAGCCAAGATTATGGCTACACCTTC. Full variable domain (rest looked up from reference TRBV14 and TRBJ1-2): EAGVTQFPSHSVIEKGQTVTLRCDPISGHDNLYWYRRVMGKEIKFLLHFVKESKQDESGMPNNRFLAERTGGTYSTLKVQPAELEDSGVYFCASSQDYGYTFGSGTRLTVV.

This clone was counted a single time. The J gene is TRBJ1-3, the V gene TRBV5-1; no definite D call. The CDR3 extends over 14 amino acids. Germline values: CDR1 SGHRS, CDR2 YFSETQ. Trimming removed 4 bases at V and 0 bases at J, with 8 bases between. This chain's CDR3 is CASSPDTSGNTIYF. The CDR3 DNA follows: TGCGCCAGCAGCCCTGACACCTCTGGAAACACCATATATTTT.